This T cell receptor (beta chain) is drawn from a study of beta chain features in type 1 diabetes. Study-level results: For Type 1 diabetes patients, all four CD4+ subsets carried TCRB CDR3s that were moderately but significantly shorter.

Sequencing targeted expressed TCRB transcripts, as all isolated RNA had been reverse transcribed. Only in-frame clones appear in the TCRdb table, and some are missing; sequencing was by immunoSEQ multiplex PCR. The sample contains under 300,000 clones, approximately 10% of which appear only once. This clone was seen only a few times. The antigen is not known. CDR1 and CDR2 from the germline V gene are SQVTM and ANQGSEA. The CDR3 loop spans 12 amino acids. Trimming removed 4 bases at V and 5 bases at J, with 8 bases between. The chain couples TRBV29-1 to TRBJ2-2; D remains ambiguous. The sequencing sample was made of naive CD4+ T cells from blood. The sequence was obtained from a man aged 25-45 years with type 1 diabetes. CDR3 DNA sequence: TGCAGCGTTGGGGCCCGTACCGGGGAGCTGTTTTTT. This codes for CSVGARTGELFF.